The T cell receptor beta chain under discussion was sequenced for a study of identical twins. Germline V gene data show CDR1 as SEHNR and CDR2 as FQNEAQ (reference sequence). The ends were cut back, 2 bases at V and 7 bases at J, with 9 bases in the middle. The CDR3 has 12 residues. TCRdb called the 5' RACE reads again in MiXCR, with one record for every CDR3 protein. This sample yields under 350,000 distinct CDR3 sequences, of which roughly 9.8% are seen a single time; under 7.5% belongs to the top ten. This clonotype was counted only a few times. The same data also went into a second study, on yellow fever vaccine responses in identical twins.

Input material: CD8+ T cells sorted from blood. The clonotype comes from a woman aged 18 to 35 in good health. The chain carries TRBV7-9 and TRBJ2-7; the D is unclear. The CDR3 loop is CASSLSMEEQYF. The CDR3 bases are TGTGCCAGCAGCTTATCTATGGAAGAGCAGTACTTC.